This TCR beta chain is from a study of cytomegalovirus exposure and HLA in healthy donors (TCRdb year 2017). Concerning the study at large: According to an earlier analysis of 450 to 650 of the donors, some 170 million T cells yielded 95 million to 140 million unique TCR beta sequences and 276 Gb of sequence data. HLA typing covered class I and class II loci at four-digit resolution. Every discovery cohort repertoire had been produced on one sequencing platform. A few DR-DQ haplotypes were treated as single units for association and clustering because of strong linkage in the cohort. Donor age, sex, ethnicity and CMV serostatus were compiled together with the repertoire data. Among the roughly 380 genotyped donors, about 83% belonged to the genetic ancestry cluster associated with self-reported Caucasian donors. Using immunosequencing, the study profiled T cell repertoires from 500 to 800 subjects and related those repertoires to cytomegalovirus serostatus. Along with the approximately 700-subject first cohort, a separate validation cohort of over 90 different subjects was used. In a later analysis, previously published TCR beta repertoires from 666 donors were re-analyzed and high-resolution HLA genotyping was added so that TCR occurrence patterns could be studied. To predict cytomegalovirus infection status, the study combined high-throughput TCR immunosequencing, statistical association of individual TCRs with disease status, and machine learning. In a later genetic analysis, genome-wide SNP genotypes for about three fifths of the 666 donors were used, and that subset was treated as a discovery cohort. Typing coverage varied by locus: roughly 629-630 donors for A, B, C, DRB1 and DQB1; roughly 560 for DQA1; around 570 for DPA1; 450 to 480 for DPB1. The study aimed to test whether cataloging public T cell receptors could reveal signatures of past pathogen exposure. Among roughly 400 genotyped donors of the cohort, an average of approximately 240,000 unique TCR beta nucleotide sequences was sequenced per donor, of which about 18% were non-productive. Approximately 300 gigabases of sequencing data and around 85 million unique TCR sequences made up an early release that covered nearly 650 HLA-typed donors. In the later analysis, no new phenotypic data were used to find candidate immune exposures; instead, reliance was placed on TCR beta sequences and their occurrence across donors. An earlier analysis of several hundred of the donors used high-throughput TCR beta sequencing to judge whether each TCR beta V gene segment behaved as functional or pseudogenic.

The paper as a whole reports these results and caveats: The authors suggested that the approach could potentially be extended to other disease states and immunological phenotypes. Roughly uniform sequencing depth across donors was assumed in presence/absence analyses, although this assumption may not hold. Immune exposure information for the cohort was limited to CMV serostatus. A further reported finding was that TCR beta sequences accurately predicted the HLA-A and HLA-B alleles for most subjects in the first cohort. Assigning TCR associations to individual alleles was difficult when HLA alleles, especially DR and DQ, strongly co-occurred. The sequencing pipeline was judged likely to have produced a cluster of highly shared sequence variants as a technical artifact. A later analysis found that TCR association rates varied across HLA loci, with DRB1 alleles showing the most associated TCRs and HLA-C alleles the fewest. Because the 87-base-pair reads could not distinguish some IMGT-functional V segments, including TRBV6-2 and TRBV6-3, those segments were excluded. Because counts were too low, fewer than 20 rarely observed V segments, including chromosome 9 orphons, were excluded from the earlier analysis of around 590 of the donors. In both the original and validation cohorts, the classifier was reported to diagnose cytomegalovirus status with high specificity and sensitivity. Specific HLA alleles were associated with over 15,000 TCR beta sequences at a false discovery rate of 0.05 in a later analysis. A total of 150 or so TCR beta chains were listed by the study as associated with cytomegalovirus. Compared with the approximately 670-donor mean, donors in an Asian-associated ancestry cluster had fewer N-insertions in productive TCRs, according to a later genetic analysis. In an earlier analysis of approximately 590 of the donors, most TCR beta V segments appeared in productive rearrangements about 87% or about 30% of the time, broadly matching IMGT annotations. A later analysis found that HLA-associated TCR beta chains were more clonally expanded and had lower generation probabilities than equally common non-associated chains. Because HLA typing was unavailable for some donors at each locus, only the typed subset was used in association tests. Linkage disequilibrium might explain the correlated functional status among segregating V segments, but an unknown experimental factor could not be excluded. According to a later analysis, parvovirus B19, influenza, CMV and Epstein-Barr virus appeared linked to several top co-occurrence clusters. In this cohort, only TCR beta chains were sequenced, and detectable features were limited by the absence of alpha or paired-chain data. A later analysis found that most CMV-associated TCR beta chains appeared HLA-restricted, with HLA associations seemingly driven largely by CMV exposure. In vitro tests confirmed that three of the cytomegalovirus-associated TCR beta chains recognize cytomegalovirus antigens. While some public TCRs were present in many individuals, most TCR sequences turned up only very rarely across donors. In a later genetic analysis, a missense DCLRE1C variant was associated with V-gene and J-gene trimming of TCR beta chains, and the association was replicated in an independent cohort.

The cohort comprised around 700 healthy bone marrow donors. At the time of sampling, all cohort members were nominally healthy, though unrecorded immune exposures were likely present. The donor tested CMV seronegative, placing the donor among the approximately 360 seronegative members of the cohort. A peripheral blood sample was collected from each donor, and TCR beta sequencing was performed on peripheral blood mononuclear cells. Genomic DNA was extracted from the blood cell samples with the Qiagen DNeasy Blood Extraction Kit. Trimming takes 3 bases off V and 8 bases off J; junction bases not matched to a gene: 8. The CDR3 spans 14 residues, from the cysteine through the phenylalanine. Just the 42-base CDR3 DNA is kept, in frame starting at base 1. The germline V gene (reference sequence) supplies CDR1 SEHNR and CDR2 FQNEAQ. The library relied on the immunoSEQ multiplex PCR assay. The multiplex PCR relied on a mix of 60 forward primers for TCR Vbeta segments and 13 reverse primers for TCR Jbeta segments. The CDR3 region of rearranged TCR beta genes was amplified from genomic DNA by a multiplex PCR assay. Amplified TCR beta libraries were sequenced as 87-base-pair reads on the Illumina HiSeq System. In the original analysis: A later analysis tallied about 77 million unique TCR beta chains across the 600 to 700 repertoires, and about 12 million of those chains were shared by two or more donors. Raw reads were error-corrected and collapsed into unique sequences by a nearest-neighbor algorithm in which closely related sequences were merged to remove PCR and sequencing errors. CDR3 sequences were aligned to IMGT reference sequences to assign V, D and J gene segments. For a sequence to be retained, a match of at least six nucleotides was required to both a V gene segment and a J gene segment. Rearrangements were classified as productive when the CDR3 lacked stop codons and remained in frame with V and J, and all other rearrangements were classified as non-productive. CDR3 was defined according to IMGT convention as the region running from the second conserved V-encoded cysteine to the conserved J-encoded phenylalanine. The earlier analysis of approximately 500 of the donors excluded sequences that lacked an unambiguous match to a single V gene segment. In an earlier analysis of a few hundred of the donors, V segments were called functional above 56.7% productive rearrangements and were called segregating when the between-donor standard deviation exceeded 5%. A statistical classification framework was built to diagnose cytomegalovirus status from the catalog of TCR beta chain sequences. A later analysis assigned V and J genes by comparing TCR nucleotide sequences with IMGT/GENE-DB human TR gene sequences. In a later analysis, CDR3 sequences and most-parsimonious VDJ recombination scenarios were assigned using the TCRdist pipeline. In a later analysis, every TCR beta chain was defined by the combination of its CDR3 amino acid sequence and its V-gene family, and reads without a unique V-gene family were dropped. In a later analysis, around 600 highly shared, low-generation-probability nucleotide sequences were removed to address suspected cross-contamination and a sequencing artifact. In a later analysis, a clonal expansion index for each public chain was calculated from normalized within-repertoire ranks of inferred template counts. In a later analysis, generation probabilities were computed with a VDJ recombination model fitted to out-of-frame rearrangements, and the resulting probabilities were checked against IGoR. Hypergeometric tests were used in a later analysis to score TCR-TCR, TCR-HLA and TCR-CMV co-occurrence, with a repertoire-size bias correction applied to the TCR pairs. False discovery rates were estimated in a later analysis by permuting HLA or CMV assignments 20 times. In a later analysis, co-occurring TCRs were grouped with DBSCAN, and TCRdist sequence similarity was added when clustering was performed within HLA-allele-positive subsets. For co-occurrence clustering, repertoires with fewer than 30,000 or more than 120,000 public chains were excluded, along with about five repertoires with anomalous nucleotide sharing. In TCRdb, the immuneACCESS table is reduced to in-frame sequences with V and J assigned. These tables do not hold every clone; where another copy was compared, an unresolved V gene accounts for under half, and the others remain unexplained. Clone size and V and J calls were adopted from that table, with D and trimming inferred from the DNA. The sample data list 100,000 to 150,000 clones, and over 70% of these were observed just once. Jointly, the top ten make up 2.5% to 3.5% of the sample.

Worth noting for this clone: Its antigen specificity is not known. Per-base quality was not reported, and no clone a single base away is much larger than it.

Sequences were obtained from PBMCs. The sequence was collected from a woman aged 45-60 years in good health and CMV-seronegative. The receptor chain draws on TRBV7-9 and TRBJ1-2; 8 central nucleotides agree with TRBD1. The CDR3 reads CASSFTDRGRGYTF. The DNA is TGTGCCAGCAGCTTTACCGACAGGGGACGAGGCTACACCTTC.